This entry is about one TCR beta chain. Its antigen is currently unknown. This record comes from a study of T cell repertoires in cytomegalovirus infection. For the study at large: Recently identified HLA-C-restricted CMV epitopes were among the peptides used. Matching HLA type, along with CMV infection, was indicated by public TCR beta signatures. Study-wide findings and caveats: Identification of carriers of CMV plus the relevant HLA was performed using cumulative public TCR beta family frequency. Clonotypes of TCR beta that were HLA-C-restricted and CMV-specific dominated the ex vivo response.

TCRdb re-derived calls from the reads in MiXCR, one entry per CDR3 protein. Of about 350,000 distinct CDR3 sequences in the sample, approximately 35% were seen once. The V gene lost 2 bases and the J gene lost 6 bases, with 14 bases spanning the gap. Germline V gene lookup returns CDR1 MNHEY and CDR2 SVGEGT. The CDR3 is 15 residues long. J is TRBJ2-1 and V is TRBV6-2 or TRBV6-3; the D gene could be TRBD1 or TRBD2 (7 bases each). The sample in question was cultured PBMCs, obtained from culture after CMV antigen stimulation. This sequence originates from a human donor in good health (CMV status not recorded). Some clones in this sample may be carry-over from other donors' samples. The CDR3 DNA sequence: TGTGCCAGCAGTTACGAGACAGGGAGGGTCAATGAGCAGTTCTTC. Protein product: CASSYETGRVNEQFF.